Listed here are 11 T cell receptor beta chains from one sample, sequenced in a study of blood T cell repertoires in COVID-19. The repertoire was sequenced with immunoSEQ multiplex PCR; TCRdb's copy has only in-frame clones and lacks some. The sample consists of fewer than 200,000 clones, roughly 79% of them appearing once. The specimen was peripheral blood. The receptors were sampled from a woman of 80 years or more with COVID-19, enrolled during active disease.

The chain combines TRBV6-1 with TRBJ2-3; 10 bases line up with TRBD2. The CDR3 has 18 residues. The V gene end was trimmed by 0 bases and the J gene end by 0 bases; junction bases not matched to a gene: 6. Germline-derived CDR1 and CDR2 are MNHNS and SASEGT. The CDR3 DNA follows: TGTGCCAGCAGTGAAGCGGGGATAGCGGGGGGAAGCACAGATACGCAGTATTTT. Translation gives CASSEAGIAGGSTDTQYF.

In nucleotides, the CDR3 is TGCGCCAGCAGCTTGGCCGGGACAGGGAATGGCTACGAGCAGTACTTC. Amino acid sequence: CASSLAGTGNGYEQYF. The chain carries TRBV5-1 and TRBJ2-7; 9 nucleotides align to TRBD1. The V gene end was trimmed by 0 bases and the J gene end by 3 bases; junction bases not matched to a gene: 7. Germline CDR1 SGHRS, CDR2 YFSETQ. This CDR3 has 16 amino acids.

The genes are TRBV9 and TRBJ1-2, with D unresolved. Trimming shortened V by 0 bases and J by 5 bases, and 20 bases separated the two germline ends. CDR3 length equals 17 residues. Germline-derived CDR1 and CDR2 are SGDLS and YYNGEE. Written as DNA, the CDR3 is TGTGCCAGCAGCGTAGATGAAGGACTGTCGTTCGAATATGGCTACACCTTC. Translating gives CASSVDEGLSFEYGYTF.

This clone has only one observation. Here the CDR3 reads CAISEVVARSAEQYF. DNA of the CDR3: TGTGCCATCAGTGAAGTGGTAGCAAGATCGGCCGAGCAGTACTTC. This chain uses TRBV10-3 with TRBJ2-7; D is unclear. Germline V gene data show CDR1 as ENHRY and CDR2 as SYGVKD. CDR3 length equals 15 residues. V lost 3 bases and J lost 6, with 18 bases in between.

CDR3 sequence reads: CASEAGTVTYEQYF. The CDR3 bases are TGTGCCAGCGAAGCCGGGACTGTGACCTACGAGCAGTACTTC. The chain employs TRBV28 and TRBJ2-7; D might be TRBD2 (6 bases). This CDR3 contains 14 residues. Germline V gives CDR1 MDHEN, CDR2 SYDVKM. V was clipped by 8 bases and J by 2 bases, with 16 bases between them.

J is TRBJ2-4 and V is TRBV5-6; 7 bases line up with TRBD1. Looked up from germline, CDR1 is SGHDT and CDR2 is YYEEEE. The V segment lost 4 bases and the J segment 4 bases; nucleotides outside the gene matches: 5. The CDR3 extends over 14 amino acids. CDR3 amino acids: CASSPTGLKNIQYF. The CDR3 nucleotides read TGTGCCAGCAGCCCGACAGGGTTAAAAAACATTCAGTACTTC. Looking up the rest from reference TRBV5-6 and TRBJ2-4 gives the full variable domain: DAGVTQSPTHLIKTRGQQVTLRCSPKSGHDTVSWYQQALGQGPQFIFQYYEEEERQRGNFPDRFSGHQFPNYSSELNVNALLLGDSALYLCASSPTGLKNIQYFGAGTRLSVL.

The chain carries TRBV5-1 and TRBJ1-6; 10 nucleotides match TRBD1. From germline, CDR1 is SGHRS and CDR2 YFSETQ. Trimming took 4 bases from V and 7 from J; bases not matched to a gene: 2. The CDR3 has 14 amino acids. The CDR3 is CASSPGQGNSPLHF. CDR3 coding DNA: TGCGCCAGCAGCCCGGGACAGGGGAATTCACCCCTCCACTTT. Supplemented by reference TRBV5-1 and TRBJ1-6, the full variable domain reads KAGVTQTPRYLIKTRGQQVTLSCSPISGHRSVSWYQQTPGQGLQFLFEYFSETQRNKGNFPGRFSGRQFSNSRSEMNVSTLELGDSALYLCASSPGQGNSPLHFGNGTRLTVT.

This sequence joins TRBV18 and TRBJ2-3; 11 bases match TRBD2. CDR1 is KGHSH and CDR2 is LQKENI in the germline V gene. The V and J ends lost 3 bases and 11 bases, in that order; junction bases with no gene match: 1. This CDR3 spans 12 amino acids. CDR3 coding DNA: TGTGCCAGCTCACCGCTAGCGGGAGGGCAGTATTTT. It translates to CASSPLAGGQYF.

The rearrangement uses TRBV7-9 and TRBJ2-3; 12 bases are a match to TRBD2. V shed 8 bases, J shed 0 bases, and the junction held 3 bases outside the gene matches. Germline assignment: CDR1 SEHNR and CDR2 FQNEAQ (reference sequence). CDR3 size: 15 residues. In nucleotides, the CDR3 is TGTGCCAGCGACGGGACTAGCGGGAGCACAGATACGCAGTATTTT. This codes for CASDGTSGSTDTQYF.

V is TRBV6-5 and J is TRBJ1-2, with 9 bases matching TRBD1. Germline trimming cut 0 bases from V and 4 bases from J; bases unmatched to any gene: 6. The CDR3 extends over 16 amino acids. CDR1 and CDR2 from the germline V gene are MNHEY and SVGAGI. CDR3 nucleotide sequence: TGTGCCAGCAGTTACTCGACGGGGGACAGGGCCTATGGCTACACCTTC. Protein product: CASSYSTGDRAYGYTF.

The chain carries TRBV5-1 and TRBJ2-7; D is ambiguous. With 0 bases removed from V and 2 bases from J, the gap between germline ends came to 6 bases. The CDR3 runs to 13 residues. Germline values: CDR1 SGHRS, CDR2 YFSETQ. CDR3 coding DNA: TGCGCCAGCAGCTTGGCCGGTACCTACGAGCAGTACTTC. It specifies CASSLAGTYEQYF.